Below are 8 T cell receptor beta chains sequenced from a single sample in a study of CD8+ T cells in alopecia areata (dated by TCRdb to 2016 to 2018). This specimen's time point label, interpreted: approximately 4 weeks on oral tofacitinib. The label giving this sample's treatment or condition can be read as: oral pan-JAK inhibitor, 5-10 mg twice daily. Libraries were built with the immunoSEQ multiplex PCR assay. RNA was extracted from all samples and reverse transcribed into cDNA, which served as template for TCR sequencing. The table comes from immuneACCESS by way of TCRdb, which keeps in-frame sequences with V and J called. Part of the clones is missing from these tables; in studies checked, under half for an unresolved V gene and the rest for unknown reasons. The sample table lists about 210,000 clones, 50% to 60% of them with a count of one. Roughly 1.6% of the sample is taken by the ten largest.

The sequences come from CD4+ T cells sorted from blood, collected at week 4, from a patient treated with tofacitinib. Receptor source: a human donor with alopecia areata.

The gene calls are TRBV6-1 and TRBJ2-2, with 8 bases aligning to TRBD1. V trimming: 8 bases; J trimming: 1 base; junction bases outside the gene matches: 0. Germline assignment: CDR1 MNHNS and CDR2 SASEGT. The CDR3 length is 13 residues. CDR3 sequence reads: CASDRGNTGELFF. DNA for the CDR3: TGTGCCAGCGACAGGGGGAACACCGGGGAGCTGTTTTTT.

The rearrangement uses TRBV7-9 and TRBJ1-4; D ambiguous. The V gene's germline CDR1 is SEHNR and CDR2 FQNEAQ (reference sequence). CDR3 length: 14 residues. With 1 base removed from V and 2 bases from J, the gap between germline ends came to 5 bases. CDR3 nucleotide sequence: TGTGCCAGCAGCTTAGGACTGACTAATGAAAAACTGTTTTTT. Its translation is CASSLGLTNEKLFF.

This clone was seen more than once but under ten times. The rearrangement uses TRBV5-6 and TRBJ1-1; D unclear. Trimming left V 4 bases short and J 11 bases short, with 18 bases between. This CDR3 is built from 13 residues. Germline CDR1 reads SGHDT; CDR2 reads YYEEEE. CDR3 sequence reads: CASSLGRVPRAFF. DNA for the CDR3: TGTGCCAGCAGCCTCGGGAGGGTACCACGCGCTTTCTTT.

V is TRBV29-1 and J is TRBJ1-2; TRBD1 matches 7 bases. Germline V gene data show CDR1 as SQVTM and CDR2 as ANQGSEA. This CDR3 has 14 amino acids. V lost 5 bases, J lost 6 bases, and 12 bases stayed unmatched. CDR3 bases: TGCAGCGTTTACTCAGAAGGCAGGGGGAATGGCTACACCTTC. The encoded protein is CSVYSEGRGNGYTF.

This clone was picked up a small number of times. The DNA of the CDR3 is TGTGCCAGCAGCCTGACAGGGAACGAGCAGTACTTC. Residues: CASSLTGNEQYF. The chain combines TRBV6-5 with TRBJ2-7; 7 bases line up with TRBD1. CDR3 length: 12 residues. V was pared by 6 bases and J by 5 bases, with 4 bases of the junction left unmatched. Germline CDR1 MNHEY, CDR2 SVGAGI.

The gene calls are TRBV14 and TRBJ1-6; the D is unclear. The V end was cut by 0 bases, the J end by 7 bases, with 13 bases between. The CDR3 is 16 residues long. Germline V gene lookup returns CDR1 SGHDN and CDR2 FVKESK. The CDR3 protein is CASSQEVGQRNSPLHF. The CDR3 DNA follows: TGTGCCAGCAGCCAAGAGGTGGGTCAGAGAAATTCACCCCTCCACTTT.

The genes are TRBV30 and TRBJ2-3; D call uncertain. The V and J ends lost 2 bases and 4 bases respectively, with 4 bases between them. Germline CDR1 is GTSNPN and CDR2 is SVGIG (reference sequence). The CDR3 consists of 11 residues. The CDR3 DNA reads as TGTGCCTGGAGTCTGCCAGATACGCAGTATTTT. It yields the protein CAWSLPDTQYF.

The chain employs TRBV30 and TRBJ1-1; D ambiguous. This CDR3 is built from 11 residues. Germline V gene data show CDR1 as GTSNPN and CDR2 as SVGIG (reference sequence). The V and J ends lost 4 bases and 7 bases respectively, with 10 bases between them. The CDR3, as DNA: TGTGCCTGGATTATGGCAGGTGAAGCTTTCTTT. Protein product: CAWIMAGEAFF.